The 11 T cell receptor beta chains presented below share a single source sample, sequenced in a study of T cell responses to AZD1222 COVID-19 vaccine. TCRdb keeps only in-frame clones here, not all; method: immunoSEQ multiplex PCR. The sample consists of under 130,000 clones, about 85% of them appearing once. Sequences were derived from peripheral blood, sampled 28 days after the second AZD1222 dose. The source is an adult who received the AZD1222 COVID-19 vaccine.

This chain uses TRBV5-8 with TRBJ2-5, with D possibly matching TRBD2 (7 bases). This CDR3 spans 16 amino acids. V dropped 1 base and J dropped 2 bases, with 15 bases sitting between them. Looked up from germline, CDR1 is SGHTS and CDR2 is YDEGEE. CDR3 protein: CASSLRGGRFQETQYF. The CDR3 DNA follows: TGTGCCAGCAGCTTGAGGGGGGGACGATTTCAAGAGACCCAGTACTTC.

This clone turned up a few times. The V call is TRBV6-1, the J call TRBJ1-4; 9 bases are shared with TRBD1. The trim removed 2 bases at V and 8 bases at J, leaving 12 bases unmatched. This CDR3 has 17 amino acids. The germline CDR1 and CDR2 sequences are MNHNS and SASEGT. CDR3 bases: TGTGCCAGCAGTGAACTGGGAGGGACAGGGTTGGGCGAAAAACTGTTTTTT. It translates to CASSELGGTGLGEKLFF.

The CDR3: CASSSTRQGAYEQYF. For the CDR3, the DNA is TGTGCCAGCAGTTCCACCAGACAGGGGGCCTACGAGCAGTACTTC. This chain connects TRBV6-5 to TRBJ2-7; 9 bases fit TRBD1. Germline-derived CDR1 and CDR2 are MNHEY and SVGAGI. Unmatched junction bases numbered 6, after V lost 4 bases and J lost 2 bases. This CDR3 is 15 amino acids long.

V usage is TRBV28 and J usage is TRBJ1-2; no reliable D call. Trimming pared 4 bases from V and 1 base from J, leaving 10 bases between. There are 14 residues in the CDR3. Germline loops: CDR1 MDHEN, CDR2 SYDVKM. CDR3 amino acids: CASSSIQDNYGYTF. CDR3 nucleotide sequence: TGTGCCAGCAGTTCCATCCAAGATAACTATGGCTACACCTTC.

The CDR3 reads CATSDLQSDQETQYF. The CDR3, as DNA: TGTGCCACCAGTGATTTGCAGTCGGATCAAGAGACCCAGTACTTC. The chain is built from TRBV24-1 and TRBJ2-5; D is uncertain. CDR1 KGHDR and CDR2 SFDVKD come from the germline V gene. Deletions cut 0 bases from V and 2 bases from J, with 9 bases between. This CDR3 spans 15 amino acids.

This chain links TRBV6-5 with TRBJ2-1; no clear D. Germline V CDR1 and CDR2: MNHEY, SVGAGI. The CDR3 is 15 residues long. V was trimmed by 2 bases and J by 0 bases, leaving 8 bases between them. CDR3 in amino acids: CASSYQASSYNEQFF. In nucleotides, the CDR3 is TGTGCCAGCAGTTACCAGGCTAGCTCCTACAATGAGCAGTTCTTC.

V usage is TRBV5-1 and J usage is TRBJ1-2; a possible D gene is TRBD1 (6 bases). Trimming cost V 2 bases and J 6 bases, with 17 bases left between them. Germline CDR1 reads SGHRS; CDR2 reads YFSETQ. The CDR3 loop spans 15 amino acids. This chain's CDR3 is CASSLVRRAGDGYTF. As DNA, the CDR3 is TGCGCCAGCAGCTTAGTACGTCGCGCAGGGGATGGCTACACCTTC.

The genes are TRBV5-6 and TRBJ1-4, with D hard to call. The length of the CDR3 is 14 residues. V lost 1 base to trimming and J lost 0 bases, with 4 bases between them. CDR1 and CDR2 from the germline V gene are SGHDT and YYEEEE. CDR3 protein: CASSLLATNEKLFF. The CDR3 DNA reads TGTGCCAGCAGCTTGTTGGCAACTAATGAAAAACTGTTTTTT.

This clone has a single count. The DNA for the CDR3 is TGTGCCAGCAGCTCCCGACAGGGCGTGGGCGAGCAGTACTTC. Translation: CASSSRQGVGEQYF. The J gene is TRBJ2-7, the V gene TRBV3-1 (or the pseudogene TRBV3-2); the match to TRBD1 covers 7 bases. The CDR3 length is 14 residues. Trimming at V came to 5 bases and at J to 6 bases, leaving 10 bases not matched to a gene. Germline-derived CDR1 and CDR2 are LGHDT and YNNKEL (reference sequence).

The chain has TRBV15 and TRBJ2-5; D is perhaps TRBD2 (6 bases). The V gene's germline CDR1 is LNHNV and CDR2 YYDKDF (reference sequence). The V gene lost 1 base and the J gene lost 4 bases, with 10 bases spanning the gap. The CDR3 sequence is 14 residues long. CDR3 coding DNA: TGTGCCACCAGCAGAGGGCAGGGAGGAGAGACCCAGTACTTC. This sequence encodes CATSRGQGGETQYF.

The V call is TRBV9, the J call TRBJ1-2; D may be TRBD1 (5 bases). The CDR3 totals 16 residues. Germline CDR1 reads SGDLS; CDR2 reads YYNGEE. V lost 1 base to trimming and J lost 4 bases, with 17 bases between them. CDR3 in amino acids: CASSVKTGGPIYGYTF. The CDR3 nucleotides are TGTGCCAGCAGCGTAAAAACGGGGGGACCGATCTATGGCTACACCTTC.